A selection of T cell receptor beta chains follows, all from one sample in a study of cytomegalovirus exposure and HLA in healthy donors. The method was immunoSEQ multiplex PCR; TCRdb's version includes in-frame clones alone and lacks a portion of them. The sample consists of about 110,000 clones, around 80% of them appearing once. Sequencing was carried out using PBMCs. The receptor set was obtained from a middle-aged man in good health and CMV-seropositive. CDR3s leave out the opening cysteine and the closing phenylalanine or tryptophan.

TRBV5-8,ASSLLGGSYGYT
TRBV2,ASGGQGADYGYT
TRBV28,ASSSRTRGEQF
TRBV9,ASRGRDAGANGLT
TRBV2,ASSEWEAGAGTDTQY
TRBV7-3,ASSLRVHNEQF
TRBV27,ASRAPGGSYTGELF
TRBV28,ASSLRTLSYEQY
TRBV7-9,SSSLERSGYT
TRBV5-1,ASSFTGTGPEQY
TRBV9,ASSVAPEVYEQY
TRBV7-6,ASQKGLADMASYNEQF
TRBV27,ASSFEGRSSYNEQF
TRBV6-1,ASSGGGGGDQPQH
TRBV6-5,ASSSPGRGGYT
TRBV2,AISREGELQETQY
TRBV7-8,ASSKGVDEAF
TRBV7-9,ASSPTRGGTDTQY
TRBV9,ASSSGAASGRVGEQY
TRBV5-4,ASSLGGRSYNSPLH
TRBV29-1,SVQTGAYEQY
TRBV11-2,ASSLAGTGVRNTIY
TRBV2,ASSGTFISPQH
TRBV7-3,ASSFWGAGQSGPSSYNEQF
TRBV6-1,ASKLMQGSGNTIY
TRBV9,ASSASSGANGLT
TRBV29-1,SVVLVNTEAF
TRBV27,ASSPQANYGYT
TRBV18,ASSPQGRDSYNEQF
TRBV19,ASSIQGWGYT
TRBV7-3,ASSEKTGLEQY
TRBV27,ASSDRANNYGYT
TRBV7-3,ASSPGLAGVKEQY
TRBV21-1,ASSKAKREKIGELF
TRBV9,ASSRNPAGARTGELF
TRBV6-6,ASSGTGTGANVLT
TRBV19,ASSIQGRGYEQY
TRBV5-1,ASSLGSSQETQY
TRBV30,AWTSGVAGNSPLH
TRBV18,ASSQDRGKAF
TRBV7-9,ASSVGTSGRRQETQY
TRBV2,ASSDGLGQGTSPLH
TRBV4-2,ASSFFPLEGNEQF
TRBV28,ASRTGTGFAYGYT
TRBV7-6,ASTRARGNTEAF
TRBV19,ASSLLRFTDTQY